Listed below are T cell receptor beta chains from one sample, sequenced in a study of vaccination and CD4 T cells after COVID-19. For these TCRs, the target antigens are not known. MiXCR, applied by TCRdb to the PCR reads, yields one record per CDR3 protein. The sample carries more than 2,000 distinct CDR3 sequences, over 25% recorded once. The material sequenced was CD4+ T cells from blood, cultured in vitro. The receptors originated from a human donor in good health. Each CDR3 is given without its conserved first and last residue. The order of the fields is J gene, V gene, CDR3 protein.

j_call: TRBJ2-3
v_call: TRBV20-1
cdr3_aa: SAKPGTRLEDTQY

j_call: TRBJ2-5
v_call: TRBV11-2
cdr3_aa: ASSLQGVGHQETQY

j_call: TRBJ2-5
v_call: TRBV4-1
cdr3_aa: ASSRIAVQETQY

j_call: TRBJ1-1
v_call: TRBV2
cdr3_aa: ASSEQGGYVGTEAF

j_call: TRBJ2-7
v_call: TRBV7-9
cdr3_aa: ASSSRLGLYEQY

j_call: TRBJ1-1
v_call: TRBV12-3/TRBV12-4
cdr3_aa: ASSYGGGRTEAF

j_call: TRBJ1-5
v_call: TRBV28
cdr3_aa: ASSLRVDGNQPQH

j_call: TRBJ2-7
v_call: TRBV7-2
cdr3_aa: ATSRRTVSYEQY

j_call: TRBJ1-6
v_call: TRBV28
cdr3_aa: ASSPTLDRGILSYNSPLH

j_call: TRBJ1-2
v_call: TRBV18
cdr3_aa: ASSSSRTGTRYGYT

j_call: TRBJ1-2
v_call: TRBV11-2
cdr3_aa: ASSLDRSPLARLTNYGYT

j_call: TRBJ2-3
v_call: TRBV2
cdr3_aa: ASSSSTDTQY

j_call: TRBJ2-4
v_call: TRBV5-1
cdr3_aa: ASSVNSGDQY

j_call: TRBJ2-3
v_call: TRBV20-1
cdr3_aa: SARESGVTQY

j_call: TRBJ2-5
v_call: TRBV24-1
cdr3_aa: ATSDLTSGEQETQY

j_call: TRBJ2-7
v_call: TRBV11-2
cdr3_aa: ASSPSAGQTQQY

j_call: TRBJ2-2
v_call: TRBV6-1
cdr3_aa: ASRDQIGAIANTGELF

j_call: TRBJ2-5
v_call: TRBV19
cdr3_aa: ASSQGQRSAAQY

j_call: TRBJ2-1
v_call: TRBV10-3
cdr3_aa: AIAPGTVSYNEQF